This record concerns one T cell receptor beta chain sequence. In the study's own analysis: Amplifying reference gene primers gave estimates of nucleated cell counts. The method was immunoSEQ multiplex PCR; TCRdb's version includes in-frame clones alone and lacks a portion of them. V, J and clone size were drawn from that table, and D and trimming were deduced from the DNA. This table holds roughly 400,000 clones, about 92% found once. The data were obtained in a study of blood T cell repertoires in COVID-19. The CDR3 length is 11 residues. The germline V gene has CDR1 ENHRY and CDR2 SYGVKD. Trimming removed 11 bases from V and 6 bases from J, with 14 bases in between.

This TCR was sampled from a man aged 18 to 29 who had recovered from COVID-19. The V call is TRBV10-3, the J call TRBJ2-7; TRBD2 might be the D (7 bases). The sample consisted of PBMCs or T cells enriched from blood (not recorded which). CDR3 nucleotides: TGTGCCTCTGGGGGAGGGGGCGAGCAGTACTTC. It specifies CASGGGGEQYF.